This T cell receptor beta chain was recorded in a study of blood T cells in healthy people across ages. This clonotype appeared a few times. Unmatched junction bases numbered 13, after V lost 7 bases and J lost 7 bases. The CDR3 sequence is 16 residues long. Germline V gene sequence: CDR1 SGHTA, CDR2 FQGNSA. PCR was performed a second time for about 7 to 12 cycles using a sample-barcoded 5' primer and a J-beta primer mix. MiXCR, run by TCRdb on the 5' RACE reads, gives a single entry per CDR3 protein. The sample includes about 1,800,000 distinct CDR3 sequences, roughly 27% of them seen just once. The clonotype comes from a woman aged 25 to 45 in good health. The chain uses TRBV7-2 and TRBJ2-1, with TRBD2 matching over 10 bases. Sample: blood. CDR3 nucleotides: TGTGCCAGCATCCGAGCCGGGACTAGCGCCCCAAATGAGCAGTTCTTC. This encodes CASIRAGTSAPNEQFF.